A selection of T cell receptor beta chains follows, all from one sample in a study of CD8+CD57+ T cells in acquired aplastic anemia. From the reads, TCRdb called clonotypes with MiXCR, one entry per CDR3 protein. This table has approximately 300,000 distinct CDR3 sequences, 45% to 65% appearing once. The sequenced material came from sorted CD4+, CD8+, or CD8+CD57+ T cells (not recorded which) from PBMCs. Receptors originate from a human donor with aplastic anemia. Both conserved end residues are part of each CDR3. A D gene is named only where the DNA matches it firmly. Clone size is stated in some rows and not others, as once, few, many or a class when expanded.

D: .
V: TRBV10-1
size: many
J: TRBJ1-1
DNA: TGCGCCAGCAGTGAGTCGGGGGAGATCACTGAAGCTTTCTTT
CDR3: CASSESGEITEAFF

D: .
V: TRBV6-1
size: .
J: TRBJ1-6
DNA: TGTGCCAGCAGTTACTATGGTGGGGACGAATCACCCCTCCACTTT
CDR3: CASSYYGGDESPLHF

D: .
V: TRBV7-3
size: .
J: TRBJ1-6
DNA: TGTGCCAGCAGCTTAGAGTGGCCGGGGAGTTCACCCCTCCACTTT
CDR3: CASSLEWPGSSPLHF

D: .
V: TRBV5-8
size: many
J: TRBJ2-7
DNA: TGTGCCAGCAGCTTTATTAACTCCGAGCAGTACTTC
CDR3: CASSFINSEQYF

D: TRBD1
V: TRBV6-5
size: .
J: TRBJ2-7
DNA: TGTGCCAGCAGCTTAGGGACAGGGGTTAGCGAGCAGTACTTC
CDR3: CASSLGTGVSEQYF

D: .
V: TRBV10-3
size: .
J: TRBJ2-1
DNA: TGTGCCATCAGTTCCGGGACTGTATACAATGAGCAGTTCTTC
CDR3: CAISSGTVYNEQFF

D: .
V: TRBV29-1
size: .
J: TRBJ2-7
DNA: TGCAGCGTGTCCCTCAGCGTTTCAACCTACGAGCAGTACTTC
CDR3: CSVSLSVSTYEQYF

D: .
V: TRBV7-8
size: once
J: TRBJ1-5
DNA: TGTGCCAGCAGCTTACAGAAGGGTCAGCCCCAGCATTTT
CDR3: CASSLQKGQPQHF

D: TRBD2
V: TRBV24-1
size: .
J: TRBJ2-2
DNA: TGTGCCACCAGTACCACGACTAGCGGGAACACCGGGGAGCTGTTTTTT
CDR3: CATSTTTSGNTGELFF

D: .
V: TRBV5-4
size: many
J: TRBJ1-3
DNA: TGTGCCAGCAGCCCGGGGGGGGGCTCTGGAAACACCATATATTTT
CDR3: CASSPGGGSGNTIYF

D: .
V: TRBV25-1
size: many
J: TRBJ1-2
DNA: TGTGCCAGCAGTGATACCCTCTATGGCTACACCTTC
CDR3: CASSDTLYGYTF

D: TRBD2
V: TRBV7-3
size: .
J: TRBJ2-7
DNA: TGTGCCAGCAGCTTTTCTAGCGGGGTTTCTTACGAGCAGTACTTC
CDR3: CASSFSSGVSYEQYF

D: TRBD2
V: TRBV10-3
size: .
J: TRBJ2-3
DNA: TGTGCCATCAGGCAGGGCGGGAGATCCCGCGATACGCAGTATTTT
CDR3: CAIRQGGRSRDTQYF

D: .
V: TRBV7-2
size: .
J: TRBJ2-7
DNA: TGTGCCAGCAGCGTGAATATGCTGGAGCAGTACTTC
CDR3: CASSVNMLEQYF

D: TRBD2
V: TRBV5-1
size: .
J: TRBJ2-1
DNA: TGCGCCAGCAGCTGGATACTAGCGGGAGAGGGTGAGCAGTTCTTC
CDR3: CASSWILAGEGEQFF

D: TRBD2
V: TRBV9
size: .
J: TRBJ2-3
DNA: TGTGCCAGCCAAGGGACGGGACTAGCAACAGATACGCAGTATTTT
CDR3: CASQGTGLATDTQYF